This passage covers 14 T cell receptor beta chains from one sample sequenced in a study of shared clonotypes between healthy human individuals. The protocol was immunoSEQ multiplex PCR, while the TCRdb copy is restricted to in-frame clones and leaves out a portion. Found here are roughly 1,100,000 clones, around 74% of them singletons; the top ten hold 1.4% to 1.5%. The sample was memory CD4+ T cells sorted from blood. The subset is: CD45RA-negative fraction. The receptors derive from a man between 18 and 35 years old in good health.

This clone appeared many times. In DNA form, the CDR3 reads TGTGCCAGTAGTTCGCAAGTGGGCCGGGGCGGCCTGGGGGAGCAGTTCTTC. Translated: CASSSQVGRGGLGEQFF. This rearrangement joins TRBV19 to TRBJ2-1, with D perhaps being TRBD1 or TRBD2 (5 bases each). Germline loops: CDR1 LNHDA, CDR2 SQIVND (reference sequence). V lost 5 bases to trimming and J lost 10 bases, with 27 bases between them. This CDR3 has 17 amino acids.

The chain uses TRBV9 and TRBJ1-6, with unresolved D. Germline V gene data show CDR1 as SGDLS and CDR2 as YYNGEE. This CDR3 comprises 14 residues. V dropped 0 bases and J dropped 9 bases, with 10 bases sitting between them. The CDR3: CASSVDMAGSPLHF. The CDR3 DNA sequence: TGTGCCAGCAGCGTAGACATGGCCGGTTCACCCCTCCACTTT.

Note on this clone: This may stem from a read error, because a much larger clone lies one nucleotide away. The sample carries other DNA sequences with the same CDR3. This chain uses TRBV11-2 with TRBJ1-1; D ambiguous. Germline CDR1 reads SGHAT; CDR2 reads FQNNGV. Trimming removed 3 bases from V and 1 base from J, with 6 bases in between. The CDR3 totals 13 residues. The CDR3 protein is CASSLSGNTEAFF. In nucleotides, the CDR3 is TGTGCCAGCAGCTTGTCGGGGAACACTGAAGCTTTCTTT.

V gene TRBV5-6 combines with J gene TRBJ2-1, with D tentatively TRBD2 (6 bases). Between the trimmed V and J ends, which lost 4 bases and 9 bases, there was a span of 11 bases. The CDR3 loop spans 12 amino acids. Germline lookup yields CDR1 SGHDT and CDR2 YYEEEE. The CDR3 DNA reads as TGTGCCAGCAGCAAGACTAGTTTTGAGCAGTTCTTC. Amino acids: CASSKTSFEQFF.

This rearrangement joins TRBV30 to TRBJ1-3; 9 bases line up with TRBD1. The CDR3 extends over 16 amino acids. Germline V gene sequence: CDR1 GTSNPN, CDR2 SVGIG (reference sequence). V was pared by 3 bases and J by 3 bases, with 9 bases of the junction left unmatched. CDR3 amino acids: CAWRDGTGIIGNTIYF. The CDR3 coding sequence is TGTGCCTGGAGGGATGGGACAGGGATAATTGGAAACACCATATATTTT.

Comment on this clone: The same CDR3 can be traced to other DNA sequences in this sample. The rearrangement uses TRBV5-1 and TRBJ2-5, with 16 bases lining up with TRBD2. The length of the CDR3 is 17 residues. V dropped 2 bases and J dropped 4; count of bases not matched to a gene: 5. Germline CDR1 reads SGHRS; CDR2 reads YFSETQ. DNA for the CDR3: TGCGCCAGCAGCTTAGGGACTAGCGGGAGGGTTGGAGAGACCCAGTACTTC. Its protein product is CASSLGTSGRVGETQYF.

V is TRBV18 and J is TRBJ2-1, with TRBD2 as a possible D gene (7 bases). CDR3 length: 13 amino acids. Germline V lookup: CDR1 KGHSH, CDR2 LQKENI. The V gene lost 3 bases and the J gene lost 8 bases, with 11 bases spanning the gap. The CDR3 coding sequence is TGTGCCAGCTCACCTTGGGGGGGCGATGAGCAGTTCTTC. This codes for CASSPWGGDEQFF. Supplemented by reference TRBV18 and TRBJ2-1, the full variable domain reads NAGVMQNPRHLVRRRGQEARLRCSPMKGHSHVYWYRQLPEEGLKFMVYLQKENIIDESGMPKERFSAEFPKEGPSILRIQQVVRGDSAAYFCASSPWGGDEQFFGPGTRLTVL.

The CDR3 spells CASSIVGTATDTQYF. In nucleotides, the CDR3 is TGTGCCAGTAGTATAGTTGGGACGGCCACAGATACGCAGTATTTT. This rearrangement joins TRBV19 to TRBJ2-3; D may correspond to TRBD1 or TRBD2 (5 bases each). Germline V gene sequence: CDR1 LNHDA, CDR2 SQIVND (reference sequence). The CDR3 runs to 15 residues. Trimming took 1 base from V and 2 from J, leaving 10 bases between them.

This chain links TRBV11-2 with TRBJ2-7, with 9 bases identical to TRBD1. Germline assignment: CDR1 SGHAT and CDR2 FQNNGV. The CDR3 sequence is 15 residues long. With V trimmed by 1 base and J by 4 bases, 5 bases remained unmatched. CDR3 nucleotides: TGTGCCAGCAGCTTAGGTCCGGGACAGGGTTACGAGCAGTACTTC. Its protein product is CASSLGPGQGYEQYF.

In its sample, this clone was seen a few times. The V gene is TRBV29-1, the J gene TRBJ2-1, with TRBD1 matching 8 bases. This CDR3 region has 16 residues. Trimming removed 4 bases from V and 0 bases from J; junction bases left unmatched: 8. CDR1 SQVTM and CDR2 ANQGSEA come from the germline V gene. CDR3 sequence (DNA): TGCAGCGTTGCAGGGGGCGATTTTAGCTCCTACAATGAGCAGTTCTTC. Translation gives CSVAGGDFSSYNEQFF.

The chain employs TRBV18 and TRBJ2-7; 7 positions match TRBD1. This CDR3 is 15 amino acids long. J was trimmed by 5 bases and V by 3 bases; bases with no gene match: 10. Germline assignment: CDR1 KGHSH and CDR2 LQKENI. CDR3 amino acids: CASSPDRGGVDEQYF. The DNA for the CDR3 is TGTGCCAGCTCACCCGACAGAGGGGGCGTCGACGAGCAGTACTTC.

The chain recombines TRBV7-8 with TRBJ1-4, with 8 positions matching TRBD1. V was pared by 5 bases and J by 4 bases, with 9 bases of the junction left unmatched. CDR3 length equals 16 residues. CDR1 and CDR2 from the germline V gene are SGHVS and FQNEAQ. CDR3 in amino acids: CASSRPPGQVNEKLFF. The CDR3 DNA follows: TGTGCCAGCAGCCGCCCCCCGGGACAGGTTAATGAAAAACTGTTTTTT.

The rearrangement uses TRBV30 and TRBJ2-2; 7 bases are a match to TRBD2. Losses at the gene ends were 3 bases for V and 4 bases for J; bases not matched to a gene: 5. This CDR3 has 14 amino acids. CDR1 and CDR2 (germline): GTSNPN, SVGIG (reference sequence). This chain's CDR3 is CAWSKLAFTGELFF. CDR3 sequence (DNA): TGTGCCTGGAGCAAACTAGCGTTCACCGGGGAGCTGTTTTTT.

This clone was counted a single time. J is TRBJ2-5 and V is TRBV5-1, with D possibly TRBD2 on 6 matching bases. The V end was cut by 4 bases, the J end by 5 bases, with 18 bases between. CDR3 length: 15 amino acids. Germline-derived CDR1 and CDR2 are SGHRS and YFSETQ. DNA for the CDR3: TGCGCCAGCAGCAGCGACAGTCCACGGGGGGAGACCCAGTACTTC. It yields the protein CASSSDSPRGETQYF.